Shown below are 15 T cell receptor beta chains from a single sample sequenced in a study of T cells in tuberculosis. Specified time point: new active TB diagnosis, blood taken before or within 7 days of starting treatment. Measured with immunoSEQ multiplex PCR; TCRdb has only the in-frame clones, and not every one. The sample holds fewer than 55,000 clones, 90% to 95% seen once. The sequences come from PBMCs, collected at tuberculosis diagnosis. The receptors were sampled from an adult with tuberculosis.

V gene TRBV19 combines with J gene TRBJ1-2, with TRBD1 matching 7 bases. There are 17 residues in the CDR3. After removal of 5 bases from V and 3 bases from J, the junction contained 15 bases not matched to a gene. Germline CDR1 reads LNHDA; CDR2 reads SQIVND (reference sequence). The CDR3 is CASSPRQGSTKDYGYTF. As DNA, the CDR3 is TGTGCCAGTAGTCCCCGACAGGGAAGTACTAAGGACTATGGCTACACCTTC.

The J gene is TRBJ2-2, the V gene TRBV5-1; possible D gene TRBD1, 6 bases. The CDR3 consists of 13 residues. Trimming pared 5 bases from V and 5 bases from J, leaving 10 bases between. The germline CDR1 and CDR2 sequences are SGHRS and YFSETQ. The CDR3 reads CASRGQGTGELFF. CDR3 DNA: TGCGCCAGCAGGGGGCAGGGGACCGGGGAGCTGTTTTTT.

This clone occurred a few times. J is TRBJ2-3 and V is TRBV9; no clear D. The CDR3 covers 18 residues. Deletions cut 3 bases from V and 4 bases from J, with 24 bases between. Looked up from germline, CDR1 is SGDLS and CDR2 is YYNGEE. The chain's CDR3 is CASSASLRVLPGADTQYF. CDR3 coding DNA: TGTGCCAGCAGCGCCTCGTTACGGGTGCTCCCCGGCGCAGATACGCAGTATTTT.

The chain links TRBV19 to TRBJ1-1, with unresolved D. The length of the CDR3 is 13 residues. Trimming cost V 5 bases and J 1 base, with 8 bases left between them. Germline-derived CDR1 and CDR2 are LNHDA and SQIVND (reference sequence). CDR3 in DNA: TGTGCCAGTAGTCTACGCCGGAACACTGAAGCTTTCTTT. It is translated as CASSLRRNTEAFF.

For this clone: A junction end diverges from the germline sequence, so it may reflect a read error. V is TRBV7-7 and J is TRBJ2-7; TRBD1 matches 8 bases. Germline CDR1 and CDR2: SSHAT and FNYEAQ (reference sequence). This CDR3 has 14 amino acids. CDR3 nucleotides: TGTGCTAGCAGCCTCGGACAGGGTAACTACGAGCAGTACTTC. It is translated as CASSLGQGNYEQYF.

The CDR3 nucleotides read TGCGCCAGCAGCAGTGGACAGGGGGACGCCTATGGCTACACCTTC. It specifies CASSSGQGDAYGYTF. The V and J genes are TRBV5-1 and TRBJ1-2; the match to TRBD1 covers 10 bases. CDR1 and CDR2 from the germline V gene are SGHRS and YFSETQ. The J segment lost 4 bases and the V segment lost 4 bases, leaving 7 bases of the junction unmatched. The CDR3 runs 15 residues.

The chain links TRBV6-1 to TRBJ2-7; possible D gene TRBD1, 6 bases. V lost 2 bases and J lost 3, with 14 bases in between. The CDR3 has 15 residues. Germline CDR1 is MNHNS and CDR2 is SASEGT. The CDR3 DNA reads TGTGCCAGCAGTGAATTTACAGGGCTCCTCTACGAGCAGTACTTC. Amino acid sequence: CASSEFTGLLYEQYF.

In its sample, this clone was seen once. Written as DNA, the CDR3 is TGTGCCAGCAGCGGGCTAGCGACGTACCAAGAGACCCAGTACTTC. This gives the protein CASSGLATYQETQYF. The chain is built from TRBV9 and TRBJ2-5; the D gene is possibly TRBD2 (6 bases). The germline CDR1 and CDR2 sequences are SGDLS and YYNGEE. The CDR3 consists of 15 residues. The V and J ends lost 3 bases and 0 bases respectively, with 12 bases between them. The variable domain in full, with the rest retrieved from reference TRBV9 and TRBJ2-5, is DSGVTQTPKHLITATGQRVTLRCSPRSGDLSVYWYQQSLDQGLQFLIQYYNGEERAKGNILERFSAQQFPDLHSELNLSSLELGDSALYFCASSGLATYQETQYFGPGTRLLVL.

The CDR3 is CASSQGGSLEQFF. CDR3 DNA: TGTGCCAGCAGCCAGGGGGGTAGTCTTGAGCAGTTCTTC. The V and J genes are TRBV7-9 and TRBJ2-1; D perhaps matches TRBD1 (7 bases). The V end was cut by 5 bases, the J end by 9 bases, with 14 bases between. The germline V gene encodes CDR1 SEHNR and CDR2 FQNEAQ (reference sequence). CDR3 size: 13 residues.

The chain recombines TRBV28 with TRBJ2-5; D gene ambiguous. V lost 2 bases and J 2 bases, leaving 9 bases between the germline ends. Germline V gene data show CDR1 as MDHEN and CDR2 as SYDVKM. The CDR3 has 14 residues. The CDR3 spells CASSLTRRQETQYF. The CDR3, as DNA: TGTGCCAGCAGTTTAACTCGGAGACAAGAGACCCAGTACTTC.

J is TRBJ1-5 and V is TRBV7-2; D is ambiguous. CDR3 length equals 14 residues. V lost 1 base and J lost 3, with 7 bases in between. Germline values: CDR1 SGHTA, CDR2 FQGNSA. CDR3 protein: CASSLDSYNQPQHF. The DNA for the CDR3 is TGTGCCAGCAGCTTAGATTCGTACAATCAGCCCCAGCATTTT.

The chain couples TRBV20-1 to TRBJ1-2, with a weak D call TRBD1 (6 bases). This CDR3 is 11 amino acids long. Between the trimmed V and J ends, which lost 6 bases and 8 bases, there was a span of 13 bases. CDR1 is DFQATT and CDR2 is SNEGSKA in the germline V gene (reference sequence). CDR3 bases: TGCAGTGCCCGAACAGGGACCGGCTACACCTTC. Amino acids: CSARTGTGYTF.

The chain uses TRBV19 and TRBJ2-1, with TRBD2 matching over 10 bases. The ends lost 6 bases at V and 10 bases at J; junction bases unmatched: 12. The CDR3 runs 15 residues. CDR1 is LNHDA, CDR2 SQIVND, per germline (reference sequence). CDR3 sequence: CASRISSGSYLEQFF. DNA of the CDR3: TGTGCCAGTAGAATCTCTAGCGGGAGTTATCTGGAGCAGTTCTTC.

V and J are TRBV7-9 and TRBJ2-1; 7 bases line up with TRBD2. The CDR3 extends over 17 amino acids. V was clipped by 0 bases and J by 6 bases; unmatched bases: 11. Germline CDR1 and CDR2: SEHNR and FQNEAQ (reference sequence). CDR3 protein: CASSLAIVGLGGNEQFF. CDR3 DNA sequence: TGTGCCAGCAGCTTAGCAATAGTAGGACTAGGAGGCAATGAGCAGTTCTTC.

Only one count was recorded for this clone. This CDR3 is CASSPSGNVNEQFF. The CDR3 DNA sequence: TGTGCCAGCTCCCCCAGCGGGAATGTAAATGAGCAGTTCTTC. The chain couples TRBV18 to TRBJ2-1; TRBD2 aligns across 7 bases. This CDR3 is built from 14 residues. The V gene end was trimmed by 6 bases and the J gene end by 7 bases; junction bases not matched to a gene: 9. The germline CDR1 and CDR2 sequences are KGHSH and LQKENI.